The TCR beta chain under discussion was sequenced for a study of Graves' ophthalmopathy and Graves' hyperthyroidism (dated by TCRdb to 2017 to 2018). Regarding the study in general: Stable hyperthyroidism was defined as no progression to ophthalmopathy within 18 months of follow-up. In total, 135 blood samples were TCR-sequenced: 43 ophthalmopathy, approximately 75 hyperthyroidism and around 17 hyperthyroidism-to-ophthalmopathy patients. In about six hyperthyroidism patients, T-cell repertoires of thyroid tissue and blood were compared. TCR beta repertoire signatures were used to distinguish Graves' ophthalmopathy from Graves' hyperthyroidism and to predict progression to ophthalmopathy. After sampling, hyperthyroidism patients received methimazole starting at 30 mg daily, and ophthalmopathy patients received high-dose intravenous methylprednisolone. To explore V-J signatures that distinguish ophthalmopathy from hyperthyroidism, a discovery set of more than 90 patients was enrolled, made up of about 40 with ophthalmopathy and 57 with stable hyperthyroidism. An independent validation cohort was composed of roughly 18 hyperthyroidism patients and about 17 patients who later progressed from hyperthyroidism to ophthalmopathy. The study at large found these results: Among expanded thyroid clonotypes with frequency above 0.001, most also showed up in blood, which suggests that blood repertoires may reflect the thyroid immune response. Sample size was not statistically predetermined, and group allocation was not concealed from the investigators. In cross-validation, the 13-signature model distinguished ophthalmopathy from stable hyperthyroidism with 87.88% sensitivity and around 81% specificity, while in the test set the corresponding values were 80% and 75%. In validation, the model predicted ophthalmopathy progression with 55% to 71% sensitivity and less than 80% specificity; eleven to twelve predicted patients were CT-confirmed with GO in a median of about 6.2 months.

For repertoire sequencing, TCR beta CDR3 regions were amplified from RNA transcripts. The first round of RT-PCR was done with HTBI primers and the Qiagen OneStep RT-PCR kit, and was followed by a second round of multiplex PCR, then size selection and purification. Libraries were sequenced on an Illumina HiSeq2000 using paired-end 100 bp reads. The paper's data handling went like this. SOAPnuke was used to process the reads, throwing out any read that had adapters, had uncalled bases, had a mean Phred below 15, or lacked an exact constant-primer or identifier match. COPE v1.2.5 was used to merge the high-quality paired reads. Unique nucleotide sequences were defined as clonotypes and aligned to IMGT TRB V, D and J references using MiTCR v1.1. The analysis was limited to V-J combinations with a frequency above 0.0001, which together covered just over 98% of the repertoires. A TCR clonal expansion and chaos score per V-J combination was defined as the ratio of F50 clonal expansion to chaos observed in the TCRdist matrix. Welch's t-statistics and random forest were used to reduce features to more than ten V-J combinations, which were fed into a naive Bayes classifier. Thyroid-blood repertoire similarity was quantified with the Morisita-Horn index. The public reads were quality trimmed at Q25 with fastp and then assembled into clones with MiXCR by TCRdb, keeping productive beta chains. Each entry merges the rows of one CDR3 protein and shows their most common DNA and genes. The V and J calls shown here were made by TCRdb, not taken from the authors' results. Here the sample has about 1.2 million distinct CDR3 sequences; around a third occur a single time. The top ten clones comprise roughly 11% of the sample.

The V end loses 6 bases and the J end loses 0 bases, and a stretch of 15 bases separates them. Taken from cysteine to phenylalanine, the CDR3 has 16 residues. Only the CDR3 DNA is retained, 48 bases long and in frame from the first base. Hyperthyroidism patients were newly diagnosed, were aged 18 to 65 years, and had a disease duration under 2 months. Patients were excluded if they had other autoimmune diseases, uncontrolled infections, pregnancy or lactation. Diagnosis was based on clinical symptoms, serum thyroxine, TRAb, thyroid ultrasound and orbital computed tomography. Trizol reagent was used to extract the total RNA, and its quality was then checked on an Agilent 2100 Bioanalyzer. There are a few counts of this clonotype. Its antigen remains unidentified. No base-level quality is on record; no much larger clone is a single base apart.

The rearrangement joined TRBV12-3 or TRBV12-4 to TRBJ1-5; the D region possibly corresponds to TRBD1 (6 bases align). Sequenced input: peripheral blood or thyroid tissue (not recorded which). This clonotype originated in an adult man with Graves' hyperthyroidism. CDR3 loop: CASSARTVYSNQPQHF. The nucleotides are TGTGCCAGCAGCGCTAGGACAGTCTATAGCAATCAGCCCCAGCATTTT.